This T cell receptor (beta chain) is drawn from a study of T-cell memory formation after mild COVID-19. Study-wide context: Most TCR clusters belonged to a single donor.

This clonotype has only a few counts. V was trimmed by 5 bases and J by 4 bases, leaving 9 bases between them. The V gene's germline CDR1 is SGHTA and CDR2 FQGTGA. This CDR3 is built from 13 residues. A single record per CDR3 protein comes from TCRdb applying MiXCR to the 5' RACE reads. The sample gives 75,000 to 95,000 distinct CDR3 sequences, roughly 16% of which show up once; under 45% is in the top ten. The TCR was taken from a man between 18 and 35 years old who had mild COVID-19 (a few samples of this study predate the infection). Cell type and time point are not known. The V gene is TRBV7-3, the J gene TRBJ1-5, with D possibly TRBD1 on 5 matching bases. The sequencing sample was made of PBMCs or a T cell subset sorted from them (not recorded which). The CDR3 nucleotides are TGTGCCAGCAGCATGGGGGGGAATCAGCCCCAGCATTTT. This gives the protein CASSMGGNQPQHF.